A selection of T cell receptor beta chains follows, all from one sample in a study of blood T cell repertoires in COVID-19. Clones were sequenced by immunoSEQ multiplex PCR, and TCRdb holds only the in-frame ones, with some missing. This table has about 52,000 clones, roughly 82% appearing once. Material for sequencing was peripheral blood. Receptors originate from a woman over 75 with acute or convalescent COVID-19. Both conserved end residues are part of each CDR3. The order of the fields is D gene, V gene, clone size, J gene, CDR3 DNA, CDR3 protein. A D gene is named only where the DNA matches it firmly. Not every row has a clone size; where given, it reads once, few, many or a size class.

>-|TRBV30|-|TRBJ2-2
TGTGCCTGGAACAGCCCGAACACCGGGGAGCTGTTTTTT
CAWNSPNTGELFF
>-|TRBV10-3|-|TRBJ1-1
TGTGCCATCAGCGCCTGGCACGAGAACACTGAAGCTTTCTTT
CAISAWHENTEAFF
>-|TRBV5-1|-|TRBJ1-1
TGCGCCAGCAGCTTATATCGAGGGCAGAACACTGAAGCTTTCTTT
CASSLYRGQNTEAFF
>-|TRBV30|-|TRBJ1-6
TGTGCCTGGAGTGTATCAGGGGCTAAGTCACCCCTCCACTTT
CAWSVSGAKSPLHF
>TRBD1|TRBV5-6|-|TRBJ1-5
TGTGCCAGCAGCTTTAACAGGGGATTTTGGCCCCAGCATTTT
CASSFNRGFWPQHF
>TRBD1|TRBV14|-|TRBJ1-2
TGTGCCAGCAGCCAATTATCCGGGACAGGGTCCGGCTACACCTTC
CASSQLSGTGSGYTF
>-|TRBV15|once|TRBJ2-7
TGTGCCACCAGCAGAGATCGGGAACAGGGTAAGGAGCAGTACTTC
CATSRDREQGKEQYF
>-|TRBV7-8|-|TRBJ1-2
TGTGCCAGCAGCTTATCGACAGAACGTGGCTACACCTTC
CASSLSTERGYTF
>TRBD1|TRBV4-1|-|TRBJ1-1
TGCGCCAGCAGCTCCGCAGTTTTTGGACAGGGGAGACCTGAAGCTTTCTTT
CASSSAVFGQGRPEAFF
>TRBD1|TRBV18|-|TRBJ2-2
TGTGCCAGCTCACCTTCACAGGGGGACACCGGGGAGCTGTTTTTT
CASSPSQGDTGELFF
>TRBD1|TRBV10-3|-|TRBJ1-1
TGTGCCATCAGTGAGCCCCACAGGGGGGACACTGAAGCTTTCTTT
CAISEPHRGDTEAFF
>TRBD1|TRBV6-5|-|TRBJ1-6
TGTGCCAGCAGCCGGACAGGGCGAAATTCACCCCTCCACTTT
CASSRTGRNSPLHF
>-|TRBV2|once|TRBJ2-3
TGTGCCAGCAGTTACACAGATACGCAGTATTTT
CASSYTDTQYF
>TRBD1|TRBV7-3|-|TRBJ1-2
TGTGCCAGCAGCCCCCCTAGTAGGACAGGTGGCTATGGCTACACCTTC
CASSPPSRTGGYGYTF
>TRBD1|TRBV10-3|-|TRBJ2-5
TGTGCCACCGGGGGGACAGGGCAAGAGACCCAGTACTTC
CATGGTGQETQYF
>-|TRBV28|-|TRBJ1-4
TGTGCCAGCAACTCACAGTCTCTGGGTAATGAAAAACTGTTTTTT
CASNSQSLGNEKLFF
>-|TRBV10-3|-|TRBJ1-5
TGTGCCATCAGTGAGTCCAGGGCTAGCAATCAGCCCCAGCATTTT
CAISESRASNQPQHF
>-|TRBV7-3|-|TRBJ2-1
TGTGCCAGCAGCCAATCCGGGACACCCAATGAGCAGTTCTTC
CASSQSGTPNEQFF
>-|TRBV18|-|TRBJ2-4
TGTGCCAGCTCACCACCCTCCGTAGCCAAAAACATTCAGTACTTC
CASSPPSVAKNIQYF
>-|TRBV12-3/TRBV12-4|-|TRBJ1-2
TGTGCCAGCAGTTTAGCCCGCTATGGCTACACCTTC
CASSLARYGYTF
>TRBD1|TRBV5-1|-|TRBJ2-2
TGCGCCAGCAGCTCCCGACAGGGGGCTTACCCCGGGGAGCTGTTTTTT
CASSSRQGAYPGELFF
>TRBD1|TRBV28|-|TRBJ1-2
TGTGCCAGCAGCGGTTTTGGACAGGGGATGAGGTATGGCTACACCTTC
CASSGFGQGMRYGYTF
>TRBD1|TRBV3-1/TRBV3-2|-|TRBJ1-1
TGTGCCAGCAGCCGACAGGGGGGGGACACTGAAGCTTTCTTT
CASSRQGGDTEAFF
>-|TRBV6-5|-|TRBJ1-2
TGTGCCAGCAAAGTAACAGCTAACTATGGCTACACCTTC
CASKVTANYGYTF
>TRBD1|TRBV6-6|once|TRBJ2-4
TGTGCCAGCAGTTACTCACAGGGGGCGATAAACATTCAGTACTTC
CASSYSQGAINIQYF
>-|TRBV2|-|TRBJ2-5
TGTGCCAGCAGTGAAGGGACAGCAAGGGAGACCCAGTACTTC
CASSEGTARETQYF
>TRBD1|TRBV2|-|TRBJ1-1
TGTGCCAGCAACTTCAAGGGGGCGTTGACTCAAGCTTTCTTT
CASNFKGALTQAFF
>-|TRBV19|-|TRBJ1-4
TGTGCCAGTAGGAGAAATGGACAGTCAACTAATGAAAAACTGTTTTTT
CASRRNGQSTNEKLFF
>-|TRBV9|-|TRBJ1-2
TGTGCCAGCAGCGCCCACTACTTGGTATCCTATGGCTACACCTTC
CASSAHYLVSYGYTF
>TRBD2|TRBV18|once|TRBJ2-1
TGTGCCAGCTCACCACGCGGGGGAATATCCTACAATGAGCAGTTCTTC
CASSPRGGISYNEQFF
>TRBD1|TRBV10-1|-|TRBJ1-3
TGCGCCAGCAGTGAAGGCAAGGGGGCGATACGATCTGGAAACACCATATATTTT
CASSEGKGAIRSGNTIYF
>TRBD1|TRBV3-1/TRBV3-2|few|TRBJ1-4
TGTGCCAGCAGCCAAGGGGGGACAGAGAATGAAAAACTGTTTTTT
CASSQGGTENEKLFF
>-|TRBV30|-|TRBJ2-2
TGTGCCTGGAGGAAGCGGACTAACACCGGGGAGCTGTTTTTT
CAWRKRTNTGELFF
>-|TRBV2|-|TRBJ1-4
TGTGCCAGCAGTGAAGCCAGTGTCCCGGGTGAAAAACTGTTTTTT
CASSEASVPGEKLFF
>TRBD1|TRBV12-3/TRBV12-4|-|TRBJ1-2
TGTGCCACACAGGGGCTTGAAAACTATGGCTACACCTTC
CATQGLENYGYTF
>-|TRBV5-1|-|TRBJ1-4
TGCGCCAGCAGCTTGACAGGGTCCACTAATGAAAAACTGTTTTTT
CASSLTGSTNEKLFF
>TRBD1|TRBV6-5|few|TRBJ1-4
TGTGCCAGCATGAACAGGGGCGCCGATGAAAAACTGTTTTTT
CASMNRGADEKLFF
>TRBD1|TRBV6-6|once|TRBJ1-2
TGTGCCAGCAGTTACCCGGCGGACAGGCCCCTCTATGGCTACACCTTC
CASSYPADRPLYGYTF
>-|TRBV15|-|TRBJ2-7
TGTGCCACCAGCAGAGATCGGGGTCGGGGAAGGACCTACGAGCAGTACTTC
CATSRDRGRGRTYEQYF
>-|TRBV2|-|TRBJ1-1
TGTGCCAGCATTCTGGGGGCAGGTCGAGGAACTGAAGCTTTCTTT
CASILGAGRGTEAFF
>-|TRBV6-5|-|TRBJ2-2
TGTGCCAGCAAACGGGAGCTCTACACCGGGGAGCTGTTTTTT
CASKRELYTGELFF
>TRBD1|TRBV11-3|once|TRBJ2-5
TGTGCCAGCAGCCCCCGGGGACAGGACCAAGAGACCCAGTACTTC
CASSPRGQDQETQYF
>-|TRBV3-1/TRBV3-2|-|TRBJ1-6
TGTGCCAGCAGCCAAGGTGGAGGTCGGGGGGCATTCGGATCACCCCTCCACTTT
CASSQGGGRGAFGSPLHF
>-|TRBV12-5|-|TRBJ1-1
TGTGCTAGTGGTTTGGACGGACTGCAAGAAGCTTTCTTT
CASGLDGLQEAFF
>TRBD1|TRBV11-2|few|TRBJ1-1
TGTGCCAGCAGCTTCAGGGGGCGCGACACTGAAGCTTTCTTT
CASSFRGRDTEAFF
>-|TRBV5-4|-|TRBJ2-5
TGTGCCAGCAGCTTGGTTATGCAAGAGACCCAGTACTTC
CASSLVMQETQYF
>-|TRBV9|-|TRBJ1-3
TGTGCCAGCAGCGTAGGCCCCACAGGGTCTGGAAACACCATATATTTT
CASSVGPTGSGNTIYF
>-|TRBV3-1/TRBV3-2|-|TRBJ2-1
TGTGCCAGCAGCCTAGATCCCGGGACTTATAATGAGCAGTTCTTC
CASSLDPGTYNEQFF
>-|TRBV7-6|-|TRBJ2-1
TGTGCCAGCAGCTTGAGGCAAGACCAATACAATGAGCAGTTCTTC
CASSLRQDQYNEQFF
>-|TRBV5-6|-|TRBJ1-3
TGTGCCAGCACATCCGGACCGGGATACTCTGGAAACACCATATATTTT
CASTSGPGYSGNTIYF
>-|TRBV11-2|once|TRBJ1-2
TGTGCCAGCAGCTTAGACAGACAGTCGACCTATGGCTACACCTTC
CASSLDRQSTYGYTF